This T cell receptor (beta chain) is from a study of blood T cells in healthy people across ages. The germline V gene has CDR1 SGHTA and CDR2 FQGTGA. This CDR3 contains 16 residues. J lost 7 bases, V lost 5 bases, and 11 bases had no gene match. Alongside a J-beta primer mix, a sample-barcoded 5' primer served in a second PCR lasting roughly 6 to 11 cycles. TCRdb re-called the 5' RACE reads with MiXCR, one entry per CDR3 protein. The table has around 650,000 distinct CDR3 sequences, approximately 40% seen once. This clonotype was sampled from a man at least 80 years old in good health. The chain joins TRBV7-3 to TRBJ2-1; 10 bases map to TRBD1. Sequences were obtained from blood. In DNA, the CDR3 is TGTGCCAGCAGCGCAACCGGGACAGGGGTTAGAAATGAGCAGTTCTTC. Amino acid sequence: CASSATGTGVRNEQFF.